A selection of T cell receptor beta chains follows, all from one sample in a study of blood T cell repertoires in COVID-19. Libraries were prepared by immunoSEQ multiplex PCR; TCRdb keeps only in-frame clonotypes and omits some of them. The sample lists over 250,000 clones; approximately 92% were seen once. The sequencing sample was made of peripheral blood. The receptor source for this set is a person aged 18 to 29 with COVID-19, enrolled during active disease. The CDR3 runs from the conserved cysteine through the conserved F or W. The D gene is left open where the match is weak. A clone size is listed for some rows: how often the clone was seen (once, few, many), or a class if it is expanded.

D gene,clone size,J gene,V gene,CDR3 protein,CDR3 DNA
-,-,TRBJ2-3,TRBV3-1/TRBV3-2,CASSQARDTQYF,TGTGCCAGCAGCCAAGCCCGGGATACGCAGTATTTT
-,-,TRBJ1-1,TRBV14,CASSQDTVTFQAFF,TGTGCCAGCAGCCAAGATACGGTAACTTTCCAAGCTTTCTTT
-,-,TRBJ2-1,TRBV27,CASSSLGGVNNEQFF,TGTGCCAGCAGTTCTTTGGGGGGAGTGAACAATGAGCAGTTCTTC
-,-,TRBJ2-7,TRBV28,CASSLRRGTYEQYF,TGTGCCAGCAGTTTGAGGCGGGGAACCTACGAGCAGTACTTC
-,-,TRBJ2-6,TRBV9,CASSVGSGAGANVLTF,TGTGCCAGCAGCGTAGGTTCAGGGGCTGGGGCCAACGTCCTGACTTTC
TRBD1,-,TRBJ2-3,TRBV4-2,CASSQSDRTRQYF,TGTGCCAGCAGCCAATCGGACAGGACTCGGCAGTATTTT
-,-,TRBJ1-2,TRBV12-5,CASGLDSTGPYGYGYTF,TGTGCTAGTGGTTTAGATTCGACAGGTCCCTATGGCTATGGCTACACCTTC
-,-,TRBJ2-5,TRBV5-6,CASAEAEETQYF,TGTGCCAGCGCGGAGGCGGAAGAGACCCAGTACTTC
-,-,TRBJ2-1,TRBV30,CAWSVVASNEQFF,TGTGCCTGGAGTGTTGTCGCGTCGAATGAGCAGTTCTTC
TRBD1,-,TRBJ2-3,TRBV28,CASSGPGQGDTQYF,TGTGCCAGCAGTGGACCGGGACAGGGGGATACGCAGTATTTT
-,-,TRBJ2-7,TRBV11-2,CASSFSTSGAYEQYF,TGTGCCAGCAGCTTTTCCACCAGCGGTGCCTACGAGCAGTACTTC
-,-,TRBJ2-3,TRBV7-2,CASSFRQITLTDTQYF,TGTGCCAGCAGCTTCCGACAGATCACCCTAACAGATACGCAGTATTTT
-,-,TRBJ2-7,TRBV7-8,CASSLRFGPYEQYF,TGTGCCAGCAGCTTAAGGTTTGGGCCGTACGAGCAGTACTTC
TRBD1,-,TRBJ2-2,TRBV27,CASSSRGLPTGELFF,TGTGCCAGCAGTTCAAGGGGGCTCCCCACCGGGGAGCTGTTTTTT
-,-,TRBJ2-7,TRBV12-3/TRBV12-4,CASRGDTYEQYF,TGTGCCAGCAGGGGGGACACCTACGAGCAGTACTTC
-,few,TRBJ1-1,TRBV9,CASSVVGQNTEAFF,TGTGCCAGCAGCGTAGTAGGACAGAACACTGAAGCTTTCTTT
TRBD2,few,TRBJ2-7,TRBV30,CAWSVLPGKARREGRDEQYF,TGTGCCTGGAGTGTGCTACCGGGGAAGGCGAGGCGGGAGGGCCGGGACGAGCAGTACTTC
-,-,TRBJ1-2,TRBV7-2,CASSPFRSGGYTF,TGTGCCAGCAGCCCATTCAGATCGGGGGGCTACACCTTC
-,once,TRBJ2-3,TRBV28,CASLGLDYLTPTSTDTQYF,TGTGCCAGCCTAGGACTGGACTACCTAACCCCGACTAGCACAGATACGCAGTATTTT
-,-,TRBJ1-5,TRBV6-5,CASSYGGRPDQPQHF,TGTGCCAGCAGTTACGGGGGCAGGCCGGATCAGCCCCAGCATTTT
-,-,TRBJ2-2,TRBV4-1,CASSTNPRQVSLTGELFF,TGCGCCAGCAGTACTAATCCTCGACAGGTATCTCTCACCGGGGAGCTGTTTTTT
TRBD1,-,TRBJ2-2,TRBV7-2,CASSWGTGNTGELFF,TGTGCCAGCAGCTGGGGGACAGGGAACACCGGGGAGCTGTTTTTT
TRBD1,-,TRBJ2-2,TRBV19,CASRSSGGVIDAGELFF,TGTGCCAGTAGATCATCAGGGGGCGTTATTGATGCCGGGGAGCTGTTTTTT
-,-,TRBJ1-2,TRBV10-3,CAISEQNGHYGYTF,TGTGCCATCAGTGAGCAGAATGGTCACTATGGCTACACCTTC
-,-,TRBJ2-2,TRBV10-3,CAIWRSNTGELFF,TGTGCCATCTGGAGGTCGAACACCGGGGAGCTGTTTTTT
-,-,TRBJ2-3,TRBV6-5,CATRGSTDTQYF,TGTGCCACCCGGGGGAGCACAGATACGCAGTATTTT
-,-,TRBJ1-1,TRBV2,CASGRVGNTEAFF,TGTGCCAGCGGCAGGGTGGGGAACACTGAAGCTTTCTTT
-,-,TRBJ2-1,TRBV11-2,CASSLDLGLSYNEQFF,TGTGCCAGCAGCTTAGATCTGGGGCTCTCCTACAATGAGCAGTTCTTC
-,few,TRBJ2-1,TRBV6-5,CASGVGVSEQFF,TGTGCCAGCGGGGTGGGAGTCAGTGAGCAGTTCTTC
-,-,TRBJ1-3,TRBV13,CASIGRSSGNTIYF,TGTGCCAGCATCGGGAGATCCTCTGGAAACACCATATATTTT
TRBD2,once,TRBJ2-2,TRBV11-1,CASSPGDSGRTGELFF,TGTGCCAGCAGCCCTGGGGATAGCGGGAGGACCGGGGAGCTGTTTTTT